This T cell receptor (beta chain) stems from a study of blood T cell repertoires in COVID-19. This table comes from immunoSEQ multiplex PCR, and its TCRdb copy is limited to in-frame clones, with some not included. The sample carries about 260,000 clones, approximately 85% recorded once. A few counts support this clone. V dropped 1 base and J dropped 3; count of bases not matched to a gene: 3. The CDR3 extends over 15 amino acids. Germline CDR1 and CDR2: LNHNV and YYDKDF (reference sequence). Cohort 3 recovery required two negative PCRs, clearance, or symptom resolution. The sequence derives from a woman aged 45-65 years who had recovered from COVID-19. Sequencing input: PBMCs or T cells enriched from blood (not recorded which). This chain joins TRBV15 and TRBJ1-5, with TRBD1 matching over 7 bases. CDR3 bases: TGTGCCACCAGCAGAGGCGGGACAGACAATCAGCCCCAGCATTTT. Its protein is CATSRGGTDNQPQHF.